The sequence of this T cell receptor beta chain was determined in a study of blood T cell repertoires in COVID-19. The wider study: Donors in the United States, Italy and Spain gave samples during acute or convalescent COVID-19. Sources were T cells, B-cell-depleted T cells, or PBMCs; the material itself was cDNA or gDNA.

V lost 5 bases, J lost 1 base, and 6 bases stayed unmatched. CDR3 length: 16 amino acids. Per germline, CDR1 SGHNT and CDR2 YYREEE (reference sequence). Self-reported history from a screening survey and questionnaire set each donor's cohort. The recovered donors of Cohort 3 showed two negative PCRs, clearance, or symptom resolution. Assay used: immunoSEQ multiplex PCR; TCRdb lists only in-frame clones, some missing. The sample holds hundreds of thousands of clones, around 88% seen once. Sequenced input: PBMCs or T cells enriched from blood (not recorded which). V is TRBV5-4 and J is TRBJ2-1; 10 bases align to TRBD2. This TCR was sampled from a middle-aged woman who had recovered from COVID-19. The CDR3 DNA follows: TGTGCCAGCAGGGCCGGGACTAGCGTGTCCTACAATGAGCAGTTCTTC. Encoded protein: CASRAGTSVSYNEQFF.